Each of the 19 T cell receptor beta chains below was sequenced from the same sample in a study of CD8 T cells in Susac syndrome. cDNA came from roughly 0.53 to 1 ug RNA primed by random hexamers. TCRdb reanalysed the immunoSEQ multiplex PCR reads using MiXCR and keeps one entry per CDR3 protein. The sample lists a few hundred thousand distinct CDR3 sequences, about 88% seen once, with about 0.11% in the top ten. Sequencing was performed on CD8+ T cells from PBMCs. These receptors were obtained from a human donor with multiple sclerosis.

J is TRBJ2-6 and V is TRBV9; the match to TRBD1 covers 8 bases. CDR3 size: 17 residues. V lost 4 bases to trimming and J lost 0 bases; unmatched junction nucleotides: 6. Germline loops: CDR1 SGDLS, CDR2 YYNGEE. CDR3 DNA sequence: TGTGCCAGCAGCATAGGCGGACAGGGCTCTGGGGCCAACGTCCTGACTTTC. Its translation is CASSIGGQGSGANVLTF.

This sequence joins TRBV7-6 and TRBJ2-1; TRBD2 matches at 8 bases. J was trimmed by 4 bases and V by 8 bases; bases with no gene match: 10. Looked up from germline, CDR1 is SGHVS and CDR2 is FNYEAQ. The CDR3 is 15 amino acids. The CDR3 spells CASGSGGNMYNEQFF. In DNA form, the CDR3 reads TGTGCCAGCGGGAGCGGGGGCAATATGTACAATGAGCAGTTCTTC.

V gene TRBV27 combines with J gene TRBJ2-5, with D unresolved. V was shortened by 5 bases and J by 2 bases, with 9 bases between the two germline ends. Per germline, CDR1 MNHEY and CDR2 SMNVEV (reference sequence). CDR3 length equals 13 residues. The chain's CDR3 is CASSPLPQETQYF. CDR3 bases: TGTGCCAGCAGTCCCCTCCCTCAAGAGACCCAGTACTTC.

The chain carries TRBV9 and TRBJ1-2; 7 bases are a match to TRBD1. V shed 0 bases and J 5 bases; nucleotides not matched to a gene: 13. Germline CDR1 is SGDLS and CDR2 is YYNGEE. The CDR3 runs to 17 residues. In nucleotides, the CDR3 is TGTGCCAGCAGCGTAGGGGATGCTCCACAGGGGAAATATGGCTACACCTTC. Amino acids: CASSVGDAPQGKYGYTF.

The J gene is TRBJ1-3, the V gene TRBV7-8; 9 bases are shared with TRBD1. The CDR3 totals 16 residues. CDR1 is SGHVS and CDR2 is FQNEAQ in the germline V gene. V was clipped by 4 bases and J by 3 bases; unmatched bases: 7. CDR3 in amino acids: CASSSTGGIHGNTIYF. DNA of the CDR3: TGTGCCAGCAGCTCGACAGGGGGTATTCATGGAAACACCATATATTTT.

This clonotype appeared once. This chain joins TRBV7-8 and TRBJ2-1; D unclear. Germline V gene lookup returns CDR1 SGHVS and CDR2 FQNEAQ. CDR3 size: 15 residues. Between the trimmed V and J ends, which lost 0 bases and 7 bases, there was a span of 13 bases. The CDR3 loop reads CASSLAGPFSNEQFF. The CDR3 bases are TGTGCCAGCAGCTTAGCGGGTCCCTTCAGTAATGAGCAGTTCTTC. The full variable domain, rest sourced from reference TRBV7-8 and TRBJ2-1, is GAGVSQSPRYKVAKRGQDVALRCDPISGHVSLFWYQQALGQGPEFLTYFQNEAQLDKSGLPSDRFFAERPEGSVSTLKIQRTQQEDSAVYLCASSLAGPFSNEQFFGPGTRLTVL.

DNA for the CDR3: TGTGCCAGCAGGGGGAGGGGTACTGAAGCTTTCTTT. Translating gives CASRGRGTEAFF. V is TRBV28 and J is TRBJ1-1, with TRBD1 as a possible D gene (5 bases). This CDR3 spans 12 amino acids. CDR1 MDHEN and CDR2 SYDVKM come from the germline V gene. Trimming shortened V by 6 bases and J by 5 bases, and 10 bases separated the two germline ends.

The rearrangement uses TRBV25-1 and TRBJ2-5; 9 bases line up with TRBD1. Looked up from germline, CDR1 is MGHDK and CDR2 is SYGVNS. The CDR3 runs 16 residues. The V gene end was trimmed by 3 bases and the J gene end by 4 bases; junction bases not matched to a gene: 9. The chain's CDR3 is CASSEPGQGLRETQYF. The DNA for the CDR3 is TGTGCCAGCAGTGAGCCGGGACAGGGCTTACGAGAGACCCAGTACTTC.

V usage is TRBV11-2 and J usage is TRBJ2-7; 10 bases fit TRBD1. The CDR3 has 15 residues. The trim removed 4 bases at V and 2 bases at J, leaving 5 bases unmatched. Germline V gives CDR1 SGHAT, CDR2 FQNNGV. CDR3 protein: CASSYRDRGAYEQYF. The CDR3 coding sequence is TGTGCCAGCAGCTACCGGGACAGGGGTGCCTACGAGCAGTACTTC.

The chain links TRBV9 to TRBJ1-1; 8 bases fit TRBD1. The CDR3 runs 15 residues. The trim removed 3 bases at V and 3 bases at J, leaving 7 bases unmatched. From germline, CDR1 is SGDLS and CDR2 YYNGEE. In nucleotides, the CDR3 is TGTGCCAGCAGCGCAGACAGGGGTCGGGACACTGAAGCTTTCTTT. Translated: CASSADRGRDTEAFF.

V usage is TRBV5-6 and J usage is TRBJ2-7; TRBD1 matches at 10 bases. The CDR3 is 14 residues long. Germline CDR1 and CDR2: SGHDT and YYEEEE. V dropped 0 bases and J dropped 5; count of bases not matched to a gene: 2. CDR3 in amino acids: CASSLGDRGHEQYF. The CDR3 nucleotides are TGTGCCAGCAGCTTGGGTGACAGGGGGCACGAGCAGTACTTC.

The chain has TRBV27 and TRBJ2-1; possibly TRBD2 for D (6 bases). The CDR3 spans 15 residues. V was pared by 5 bases and J by 11 bases, with 22 bases between. Germline V gives CDR1 MNHEY, CDR2 SMNVEV (reference sequence). CDR3 amino acids: CASSPGGPQGAKQFF. CDR3 coding DNA: TGTGCCAGCAGTCCCGGGGGACCTCAGGGTGCTAAGCAGTTCTTC.

The V and J genes are TRBV28 and TRBJ2-1; 13 bases map to TRBD2. The CDR3 covers 16 residues. V lost 6 bases to trimming and J lost 3 bases; unmatched junction nucleotides: 5. Germline lookup yields CDR1 MDHEN and CDR2 SYDVKM. This CDR3 reads CASRPLAGGVYNEQFF. As DNA, the CDR3 is TGTGCCAGCAGACCACTAGCGGGAGGGGTCTACAATGAGCAGTTCTTC. Using reference TRBV28 and TRBJ2-1 for the parts outside the CDR3, the full variable domain is DVKVTQSSRYLVKRTGEKVFLECVQDMDHENMFWYRQDPGLGLRLIYFSYDVKMKEKGDIPEGYSVSREKKERFSLILESASTNQTSMYLCASRPLAGGVYNEQFFGPGTRLTVL.

This chain links TRBV29-1 with TRBJ2-3; D may be TRBD1 (6 bases). CDR1 is SQVTM, CDR2 ANQGSEA, per germline. Trimming stripped 0 bases from V and 1 base from J, with 17 bases between. This CDR3 spans 17 amino acids. CDR3: CSVEERGISVRTDTQYF. In DNA, the CDR3 is TGCAGCGTTGAAGAAAGGGGGATTAGCGTTCGCACAGATACGCAGTATTTT.

This chain joins TRBV27 and TRBJ2-7; 7 bases are a match to TRBD2. The CDR3 has 15 amino acids. From germline, CDR1 is MNHEY and CDR2 SMNVEV (reference sequence). Trimming took 2 bases from V and 4 from J; bases not matched to a gene: 8. CDR3 DNA sequence: TGTGCCAGCAGTTTACAGGTGGGAGGGGAATACGAGCAGTACTTC. It is translated as CASSLQVGGEYEQYF.

V usage is TRBV12-5 and J usage is TRBJ2-5, with a possible D match to TRBD1 (5 bases). The V end was cut by 5 bases, the J end by 4 bases, with 14 bases between. The CDR3 loop spans 14 amino acids. The germline V gene encodes CDR1 LGHNT and CDR2 FRNRAP. The CDR3 here is CASGQPGPRETQYF. In DNA, the CDR3 is TGTGCTAGTGGTCAACCAGGGCCGCGAGAGACCCAGTACTTC.

V is TRBV15 and J is TRBJ2-1, with D perhaps TRBD1 (5 bases). Germline CDR1 reads LNHNV; CDR2 reads YYDKDF (reference sequence). CDR3 length equals 13 residues. V lost 3 bases to trimming and J lost 6 bases, with 9 bases between them. CDR3 nucleotide sequence: TGTGCCACCAGCAGTACAGGTAGCAATGAGCAGTTCTTC. It is translated as CATSSTGSNEQFF.

V is TRBV28 and J is TRBJ2-1, with 7 bases identical to TRBD2. Germline values: CDR1 MDHEN, CDR2 SYDVKM. The CDR3 sequence is 18 residues long. Unmatched junction bases numbered 18, after V lost 4 bases and J lost 6 bases. The CDR3 region has the DNA TGTGCCAGCAGTTCCCTCGTCCTTCGCGGGAGAGATCTCAATGAGCAGTTCTTC. Protein sequence: CASSSLVLRGRDLNEQFF.

The chain links TRBV27 to TRBJ2-7, with a possible D match to TRBD2 (7 bases). The CDR3 extends over 16 amino acids. The V end lost 2 bases, the J end lost 1 base, and 15 bases lay between the germline ends. In germline, CDR1 is MNHEY, CDR2 SMNVEV (reference sequence). CDR3 loop: CASSLKGGDYSYEQYF. CDR3 in DNA: TGTGCCAGCAGTTTAAAGGGGGGGGACTATTCCTACGAGCAGTACTTC.